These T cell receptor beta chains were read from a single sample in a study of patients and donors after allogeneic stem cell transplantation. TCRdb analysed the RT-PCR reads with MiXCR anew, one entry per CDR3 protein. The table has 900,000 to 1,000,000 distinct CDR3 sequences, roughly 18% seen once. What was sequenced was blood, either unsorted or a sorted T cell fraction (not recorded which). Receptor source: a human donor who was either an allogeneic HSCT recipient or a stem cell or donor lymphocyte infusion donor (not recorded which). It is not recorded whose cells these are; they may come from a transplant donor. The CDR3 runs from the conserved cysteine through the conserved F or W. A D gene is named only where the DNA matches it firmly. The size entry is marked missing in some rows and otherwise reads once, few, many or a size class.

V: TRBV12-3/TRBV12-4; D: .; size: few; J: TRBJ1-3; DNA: TGTGCCAGCAGTTTAGGGTTTCTTGGCGGCGACTCTGGAAACACCATATATTTT; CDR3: CASSLGFLGGDSGNTIYF
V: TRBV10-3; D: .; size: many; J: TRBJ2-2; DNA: TGTGCCATCATCGCAGGGGCTCCGAACACCGGGGAGCTGTTTTTT; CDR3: CAIIAGAPNTGELFF
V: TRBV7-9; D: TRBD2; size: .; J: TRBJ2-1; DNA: TGTGCCAGCAAATTATTAGGGGAGGGGAAGCTCGATGAGCAGTTCTTC; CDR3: CASKLLGEGKLDEQFF
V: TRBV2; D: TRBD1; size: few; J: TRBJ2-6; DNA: TGTGCCAGCAGTGTCAAGGACAGGACCCTCTCTGGGGCCAACGTCCTGACTTTC; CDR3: CASSVKDRTLSGANVLTF
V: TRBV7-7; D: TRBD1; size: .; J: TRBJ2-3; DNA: TGTGCTAGCAGCCAACGGGGGGACAGGGCGGCCACGCAGTATTTT; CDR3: CASSQRGDRAATQYF
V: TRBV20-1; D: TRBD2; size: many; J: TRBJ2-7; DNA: TGCAGTGCTAGAGAGGAGGTAGCGGGGACCTACGAGCAGTACTTC; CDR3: CSAREEVAGTYEQYF
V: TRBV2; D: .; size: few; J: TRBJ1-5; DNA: TGTGCTAATCTTCCGGGCCGAGGTTTGTCAACTCAGCCCCAGCATTTT; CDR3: CANLPGRGLSTQPQHF
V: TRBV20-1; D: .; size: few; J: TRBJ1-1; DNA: TGCAGTGCTAGAGATCTGGGCAGGGTGAACACTGAAGCTTTCTTT; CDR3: CSARDLGRVNTEAFF
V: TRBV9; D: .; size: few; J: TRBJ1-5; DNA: TGTGCCAGCAGCGTAGGAAACGGACCGAACCAGCCCCAGCATTTT; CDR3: CASSVGNGPNQPQHF
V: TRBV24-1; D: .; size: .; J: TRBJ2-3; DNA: .; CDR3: CATSDPDFWRSTDTQYF
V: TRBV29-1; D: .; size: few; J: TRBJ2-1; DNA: TGCAGCGTTGACCCCCCGGGACTGGCGGCTGAGCAGTTCTTC; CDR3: CSVDPPGLAAEQFF
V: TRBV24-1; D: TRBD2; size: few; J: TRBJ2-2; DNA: TGTGCCACCAGTGATCTGAGCGGGGAAGCCGGGGAGCTGTTTTTT; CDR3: CATSDLSGEAGELFF